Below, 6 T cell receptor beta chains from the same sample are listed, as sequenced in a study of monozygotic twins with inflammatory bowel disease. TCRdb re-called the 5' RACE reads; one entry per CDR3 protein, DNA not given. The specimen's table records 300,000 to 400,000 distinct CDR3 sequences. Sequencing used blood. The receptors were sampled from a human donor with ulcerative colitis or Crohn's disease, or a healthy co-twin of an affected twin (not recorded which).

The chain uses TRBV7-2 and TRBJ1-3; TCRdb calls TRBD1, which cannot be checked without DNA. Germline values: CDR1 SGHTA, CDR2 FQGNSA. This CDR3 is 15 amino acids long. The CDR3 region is CASSPVGTGGNTIYF.

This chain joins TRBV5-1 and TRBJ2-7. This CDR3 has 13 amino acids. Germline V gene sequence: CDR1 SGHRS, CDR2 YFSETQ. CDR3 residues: CASSWATGYEQYF. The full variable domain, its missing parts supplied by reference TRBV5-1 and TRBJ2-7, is KAGVTQTPRYLIKTRGQQVTLSCSPISGHRSVSWYQQTPGQGLQFLFEYFSETQRNKGNFPGRFSGRQFSNSRSEMNVSTLELGDSALYLCASSWATGYEQYFGPGTRLTVT.

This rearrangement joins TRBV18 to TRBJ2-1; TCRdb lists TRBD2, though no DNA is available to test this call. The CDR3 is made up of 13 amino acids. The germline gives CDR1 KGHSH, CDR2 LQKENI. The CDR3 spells CASSRQRESEQFF.

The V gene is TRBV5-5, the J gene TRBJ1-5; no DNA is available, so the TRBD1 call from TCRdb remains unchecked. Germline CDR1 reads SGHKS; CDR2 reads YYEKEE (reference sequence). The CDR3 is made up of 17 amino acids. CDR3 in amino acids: CASSLAGQGTSNQPQHF.

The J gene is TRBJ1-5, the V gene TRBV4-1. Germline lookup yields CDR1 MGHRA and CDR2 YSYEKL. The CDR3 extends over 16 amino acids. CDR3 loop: CASSQGVREINQPQHF.

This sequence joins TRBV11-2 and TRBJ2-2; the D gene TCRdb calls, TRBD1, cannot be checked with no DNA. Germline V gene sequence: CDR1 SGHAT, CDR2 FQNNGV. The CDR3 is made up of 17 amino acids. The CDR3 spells CASSPSGRGWDTGELFF. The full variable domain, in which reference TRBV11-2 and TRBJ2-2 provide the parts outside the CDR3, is EAGVAQSPRYKIIEKRQSVAFWCNPISGHATLYWYQQILGQGPKLLIQFQNNGVVDDSQLPKDRFSAERLKGVDSTLKIQPAKLEDSAVYLCASSPSGRGWDTGELFFGEGSRLTVL.